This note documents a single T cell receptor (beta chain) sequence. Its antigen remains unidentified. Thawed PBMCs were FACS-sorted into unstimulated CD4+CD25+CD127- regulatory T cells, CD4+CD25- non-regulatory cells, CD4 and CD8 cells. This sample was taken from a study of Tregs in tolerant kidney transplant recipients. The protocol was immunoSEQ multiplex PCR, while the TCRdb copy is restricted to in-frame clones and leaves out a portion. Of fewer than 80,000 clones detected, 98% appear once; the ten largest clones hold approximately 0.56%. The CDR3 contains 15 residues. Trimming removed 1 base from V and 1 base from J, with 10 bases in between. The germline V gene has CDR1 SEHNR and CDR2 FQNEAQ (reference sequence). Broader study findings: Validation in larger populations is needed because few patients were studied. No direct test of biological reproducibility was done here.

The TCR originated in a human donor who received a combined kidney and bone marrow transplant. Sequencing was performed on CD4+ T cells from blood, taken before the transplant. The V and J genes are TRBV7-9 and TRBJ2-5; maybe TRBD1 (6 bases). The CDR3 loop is CASSLDWTVQETQYF. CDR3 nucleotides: TGTGCCAGCAGCTTAGATTGGACAGTCCAAGAGACCCAGTACTTC.